These T cell receptor beta chains were read from a single sample in a study of identifying expanded T cells in peripheral blood. The table came from immunoSEQ multiplex PCR; TCRdb's copy has only in-frame clones and leaves some out. The sample comprises 95,000 to 150,000 clones, approximately 80% of which are singletons, and approximately 3% rests with the top ten. The sequenced material came from blood. These receptors all come from a person aged 18 to 70 in good health. Both conserved end residues are trimmed from each CDR3. Each record gives: J gene, V gene, clone size, CDR3 protein. Not all rows give a size; the values are once, few, many and, for expanded clones, a class.

TRBJ2-5 TRBV5-6 NA ASSLGRETQY
TRBJ1-5 TRBV7-2 NA ASSWGGNQPQH
TRBJ1-3 TRBV7-9 NA ASSLGGTIY
TRBJ2-7 TRBV11-3 NA ASSLVTARNEQY
TRBJ1-5 TRBV5-5 once ASSLAGFNQPQH
TRBJ1-2 TRBV7-9 NA ASSPSVGVGGYT
TRBJ1-5 TRBV6-6 NA ASRLNSNQPQH
TRBJ1-5 TRBV18 NA ASSPGGNQPQH
TRBJ2-3 TRBV19 NA ASSTLTDTQY
TRBJ1-5 TRBV6-5 once ASSGGQSNQPQH
TRBJ1-1 TRBV5-1 NA ASSFGRVNTEAF
TRBJ1-3 TRBV18 NA ASSLLGAPGNTIY
TRBJ2-3 TRBV30 NA AWGKRGGRDTQY
TRBJ1-2 TRBV4-1 NA ASSQVNRGKGYT
TRBJ1-1 TRBV5-1 NA ASSSISGGTVMNTEAF
TRBJ1-2 TRBV19 NA ASNEKGGSISYT
TRBJ1-1 TRBV30 NA AWREGGLEAF
TRBJ2-1 TRBV7-9 NA ASSPRDRLVDEQF
TRBJ2-4 TRBV14 many ASSQEVGGAKNIQY
TRBJ1-2 TRBV29-1 NA SVAVRRTGVVGYT
TRBJ2-6 TRBV11-2 NA ASKGWRGDPGANVLT
TRBJ1-3 TRBV6-1 NA ASSEAYRGNTIY
TRBJ2-3 TRBV7-8 NA ASSERAGASTDTQY
TRBJ2-3 TRBV6-1 NA ASRPGLGTDTQY
TRBJ1-2 TRBV2 few ASTLGVSGYT
TRBJ2-7 TRBV19 NA ASSKVAESYEQY
TRBJ1-1 TRBV21-1 few ANRTGHRTLNTEAF
TRBJ1-5 TRBV6-5 NA ASSSGGFGQPQH
TRBJ1-1 TRBV10-3 NA AISEDQGWKTEAF
TRBJ2-3 TRBV4-1 NA ASSRSLGQRSTDTQY
TRBJ1-2 TRBV28 NA ASSWGGQVYGYT
TRBJ2-2 TRBV9 NA ASSDPGTGELF
TRBJ1-6 TRBV19 few ASSILPGYNSPLH
TRBJ2-3 TRBV2 NA ASSEVPGTDTQY
TRBJ2-2 TRBV27 NA ASSLTGSGELF
TRBJ1-4 TRBV5-4 NA ASSLGGPRTAEKLF
TRBJ2-3 TRBV6-4 NA ASSDRVRDTQY
TRBJ2-7 TRBV7-9 NA ASSSTGTGRSYEQY